One and the same sample provided the 30 T cell receptor beta chains below, sequenced in a study of response to subunit inactivated influenza vaccine listed by TCRdb under 2018. Libraries were constructed by RT-PCR. Sequencing took place on an Illumina HiSeq 2500. The raw public data were reprocessed by TCRdb itself: fastp quality trimming at Q25, MiXCR clonotype calling, in-frame beta chains only. Here each entry gathers all rows of one CDR3 protein and keeps the most common genes and DNA. This sample holds some 500,000 distinct CDR3 sequences; approximately 17% were observed only once. 3% of the sample belongs to the ten largest clones. Specimen: CD4+ T cells sorted from PBMCs, collected around 25 months after vaccination. The receptors shown here come from a man between 45 and 75 years old who received an inactivated influenza vaccine. Donor details come from another sample of the same person, matched by shared clones.

This clonotype turned up a few times. V gene TRBV5-4 combines with J gene TRBJ2-1; D unresolved. V shed 1 base and J shed 6 bases, with 11 bases lying between them. This CDR3 spans 14 amino acids. CDR1 and CDR2 (germline): SGHNT, YYREEE (reference sequence). CDR3 coding DNA: TGTGCCAGCAGCTTGAGTCAGGCCAGCAATGAGCAGTTCTTC. Translating gives CASSLSQASNEQFF.

CDR3 sequence (DNA): TGTGCCAGCAGCGTAGGCCCGAACGCGAGGCAAGAGACCCAGTACTTC. Protein product: CASSVGPNARQETQYF. The chain employs TRBV9 and TRBJ2-5, with D uncertain. Trimming took 0 bases from V and 2 from J, leaving 14 bases between them. This CDR3 is 16 amino acids long. The germline V gene encodes CDR1 SGDLS and CDR2 YYNGEE.

In this sample, this clonotype turned up a few times. For the CDR3, the DNA is TGTGCCAGCAGCGTAGACGACTCTGGGGCCAACGTCCTGACTTTC. The encoded protein is CASSVDDSGANVLTF. The chain is built from TRBV9 and TRBJ2-6; D gene uncertain. The CDR3 covers 15 residues. Germline CDR1 SGDLS, CDR2 YYNGEE. The V and J ends lost 0 bases and 0 bases respectively, with 4 bases between them.

This sequence joins TRBV7-2 and TRBJ2-1; D uncertain. CDR3 size: 15 residues. V lost 5 bases and J lost 2, with 13 bases in between. Germline lookup yields CDR1 SGHTA and CDR2 FQGNSA. Here the CDR3 DNA reads TGTGCCAGCAGCCCCCAAGCATCGACCTACAATGAGCAGTTCTTC. This codes for CASSPQASTYNEQFF.

The rearrangement joins TRBV6-1 to TRBJ1-5, with unresolved D. Germline V gives CDR1 MNHNS, CDR2 SASEGT. V gave up 6 bases and J gave up 2 bases, with 11 bases separating them. This CDR3 is 14 amino acids long. The chain's CDR3 is CASRAAGRNQPQHF. CDR3 nucleotide sequence: TGTGCCAGCAGGGCCGCGGGCCGCAATCAGCCCCAGCATTTT.

This clonotype occurred many times. The chain has TRBV30 and TRBJ1-3, with D possibly TRBD1 on 6 matching bases. Germline V lookup: CDR1 GTSNPN, CDR2 SVGIG (reference sequence). The CDR3 consists of 15 residues. Trimming took 3 bases from V and 0 from J, leaving 12 bases between them. Here the CDR3 DNA reads TGTGCCTGGAGAGAGGACAGACACTCTGGAAACACCATATATTTT. Translation: CAWREDRHSGNTIYF. The full variable domain, completed using reference TRBV30 and TRBJ1-3, is SQTIHQWPATLVQPVGSPLSLECTVEGTSNPNLYWYRQAAGRGLQLLFYSVGIGQISSEVPQNLSASRPQDRQFILSSKKLLLSDSGFYLCAWREDRHSGNTIYFGEGSWLTVV.

This chain links TRBV7-2 with TRBJ1-2; no reliable D call. The CDR3 covers 14 residues. Germline CDR1 reads SGHTA; CDR2 reads FQGNSA. V was shortened by 8 bases and J by 2 bases, with 15 bases between the two germline ends. DNA of the CDR3: TGTGCCAGCGTGGGAGCAGCGGGGAACTATGGCTACACCTTC. This encodes CASVGAAGNYGYTF.

This clonotype appeared a few times. The CDR3 loop reads CATSRGAGGTSFYNEQFF. CDR3 bases: TGTGCCACCAGCAGAGGGGCGGGGGGGACTAGTTTTTACAATGAGCAGTTCTTC. V usage is TRBV15 and J usage is TRBJ2-1; TRBD2 agrees at 9 bases. The CDR3 is 18 residues long. CDR1 is LNHNV and CDR2 is YYDKDF in the germline V gene (reference sequence). Trimming removed 1 base from V and 4 bases from J; junction bases left unmatched: 11.

This clonotype has a handful of counts. This chain's CDR3 is CASSYVAGVTGELFF. The CDR3, as DNA: TGTGCCAGCAGTTACGTAGCGGGAGTTACCGGGGAGCTGTTTTTT. The rearrangement uses TRBV6-2 or TRBV6-3 and TRBJ2-2; TRBD2 agrees at 9 bases. The CDR3 totals 15 residues. CDR1 is MNHEY and CDR2 is SVGEGT in the germline V gene. J was trimmed by 5 bases and V by 2 bases; bases with no gene match: 3.

This clonotype was counted a few times. This CDR3 reads CASSYPESHYGYTF. The CDR3 DNA sequence: TGTGCCAGCAGTTACCCGGAGAGTCATTATGGCTACACCTTC. The chain employs TRBV6-5 and TRBJ1-2; D remains ambiguous. The CDR3 is 14 amino acids. The V gene lost 2 bases and the J gene lost 5 bases, with 12 bases spanning the gap. Germline CDR1 reads MNHEY; CDR2 reads SVGAGI.

This clonotype came up a few times. V and J are TRBV5-1 and TRBJ1-2, with 7 bases that match TRBD1. J lost 6 bases, V lost 0 bases, and 14 bases had no gene match. Germline lookup yields CDR1 SGHRS and CDR2 YFSETQ. CDR3 size: 17 residues. CDR3 residues: CASSLGRRQGVRDGYTF. Written as DNA, the CDR3 is TGCGCCAGCAGCTTGGGCCGGCGACAGGGAGTTCGCGATGGCTACACCTTC.

This clonotype turned up a few times. The rearrangement joins TRBV28 to TRBJ2-7; D is perhaps TRBD2 (5 bases). The germline V gene has CDR1 MDHEN and CDR2 SYDVKM. The V end was cut by 8 bases, the J end by 3 bases, with 8 bases between. The CDR3 runs to 11 residues. The CDR3 sequence is CASGLNYEQYF. The CDR3 DNA reads TGTGCCAGCGGACTGAACTACGAGCAGTACTTC.

The gene calls are TRBV20-1 and TRBJ1-6, with D maybe TRBD1 (6 bases). Germline CDR1 reads DFQATT; CDR2 reads SNEGSKA (reference sequence). The CDR3 sequence is 15 residues long. The germline V and J ends were trimmed by 3 bases and 9 bases, with 18 bases remaining between them. This CDR3 reads CSARGGTGTASPLHF. In nucleotides, the CDR3 is TGCAGTGCTAGGGGGGGCACAGGGACGGCTTCACCCCTCCACTTT.

This clonotype was seen only a few times. V gene TRBV3-1 combines with J gene TRBJ2-3; 12 bases map to TRBD2. The CDR3 sequence is 16 residues long. V gave up 4 bases and J gave up 0 bases; unmatched junction bases: 2. CDR1 is LGHDT, CDR2 YNNKEL, per germline (reference sequence). This CDR3 reads CASSPSGGESTDTQYF. CDR3 bases: TGTGCCAGCAGCCCTAGCGGGGGGGAAAGCACAGATACGCAGTATTTT.

This clonotype was observed at least ten times. The chain couples TRBV5-1 to TRBJ1-5; a possible D gene is TRBD1 (5 bases). CDR3 length: 13 residues. Germline V gene sequence: CDR1 SGHRS, CDR2 YFSETQ. Trimming took off 4 bases at V and 5 bases at J, with 10 bases between the two ends. The CDR3 DNA reads TGCGCCAGCAGCCCCTCGGGGGATCAGCCCCAGCATTTT. This encodes CASSPSGDQPQHF.

The V gene is TRBV28, the J gene TRBJ2-4, with D possibly TRBD1 on 5 matching bases. Looked up from germline, CDR1 is MDHEN and CDR2 is SYDVKM. The CDR3 sequence is 11 residues long. V was cut by 3 bases and J by 9 bases, with 6 bases left in between. DNA of the CDR3: TGTGCCAGCAGTTTTAGGGGCATTCAGTACTTC. It translates to CASSFRGIQYF.

This clonotype was recorded a few times. The chain is built from TRBV20-1 and TRBJ2-1; 10 bases agree with TRBD2. This CDR3 has 14 amino acids. V shed 6 bases, J shed 8 bases, and the junction held 10 bases outside the gene matches. Germline V CDR1 and CDR2: DFQATT, SNEGSKA (reference sequence). CDR3 sequence: CSAAGTSAFHEQFF. The DNA of the CDR3 is TGCAGTGCGGCCGGGACTAGCGCGTTTCATGAGCAGTTCTTC.

This rearrangement joins TRBV20-1 to TRBJ2-1; D is tentatively TRBD1 or TRBD2 (5 bases each). The CDR3 extends over 11 amino acids. The germline CDR1 and CDR2 sequences are DFQATT and SNEGSKA (reference sequence). Deletions cut 3 bases from V and 10 bases from J, with 10 bases between. The CDR3 nucleotides read TGCAGTGCTAGTCTCTGGGACGAGCAGTTCTTC. Protein: CSASLWDEQFF.

This clonotype was seen many times. The chain couples TRBV29-1 to TRBJ2-1; D is undetermined. From germline, CDR1 is SQVTM and CDR2 ANQGSEA. This CDR3 is built from 11 residues. Trimming removed 7 bases at V and 4 bases at J, with 8 bases between. In DNA form, the CDR3 reads TGCAGCGACCTTGGTTACAATGAGCAGTTCTTC. Translation gives CSDLGYNEQFF.

The chain links TRBV7-9 to TRBJ2-1, with TRBD1 matching 9 bases. Germline V gives CDR1 SEHNR, CDR2 FQNEAQ (reference sequence). This CDR3 is built from 16 residues. After removal of 10 bases from V and 1 base from J, the junction contained 11 bases not matched to a gene. The CDR3 region is CATPSRTGDSYNEQFF. The DNA of the CDR3 is TGTGCCACCCCCTCCCGGACAGGGGATTCCTACAATGAGCAGTTCTTC.

This chain joins TRBV20-1 and TRBJ1-2; 7 bases map to TRBD1. After removal of 4 bases from V and 2 bases from J, the junction contained 7 bases not matched to a gene. The CDR3 consists of 14 residues. From germline, CDR1 is DFQATT and CDR2 SNEGSKA (reference sequence). CDR3: CSAIDRASNYGYTF. The CDR3 bases are TGCAGTGCTATCGACAGGGCGTCGAACTATGGCTACACCTTC.

Only a few counts were recorded for this clonotype. V usage is TRBV28 and J usage is TRBJ1-3; a weak D match, TRBD1 (6 bases). From germline, CDR1 is MDHEN and CDR2 SYDVKM. Trimming took 1 base from V and 3 from J, leaving 10 bases between them. CDR3 length equals 15 residues. For the CDR3, the DNA is TGTGCCAGCAGTTTATCGGGGGGCAGTGGAAACACCATATATTTT. Protein sequence: CASSLSGGSGNTIYF.

The chain couples TRBV21-1 to TRBJ2-4; TRBD2 is the table's D call and was not checked against the DNA. TRBV21-1 is listed as a pseudogene. This CDR3 region has 19 residues. Written as DNA, the CDR3 is TGTGCCAGCACCCTGGGGCTAGCGGGAGGGCCAATGTTCGAAAACATTCAGTACTTC. Its translation: CASTLGLAGGPMFENIQYF.

This chain uses TRBV5-1 with TRBJ2-1; unclear D gene. Germline V gene lookup returns CDR1 SGHRS and CDR2 YFSETQ. The ends were cut back, 0 bases at V and 7 bases at J, with 17 bases in the middle. The CDR3 spans 16 residues. CDR3 sequence reads: CASSLGTDPRPNEQFF. CDR3 nucleotide sequence: TGCGCCAGCAGCTTGGGGACGGACCCCAGGCCTAATGAGCAGTTCTTC.

This rearrangement joins TRBV10-3 to TRBJ1-5; the D is unclear. The germline gives CDR1 ENHRY, CDR2 SYGVKD. V lost 10 bases and J 4 bases, leaving 14 bases between the germline ends. The CDR3 is made up of 13 amino acids. Here the CDR3 DNA reads TGTGCCACTCATAACGACCTTAATCAGCCCCAGCATTTT. Encoded protein: CATHNDLNQPQHF.

The V and J genes are TRBV7-2 and TRBJ1-3; weak D call: TRBD1 (6 bases). Trimming stripped 5 bases from V and 0 bases from J, with 14 bases between. This CDR3 is 16 amino acids long. Germline V gene lookup returns CDR1 SGHTA and CDR2 FQGNSA. The CDR3 region has the DNA TGTGCCAGCAGCCCCCTGGGCAGGGGCTCTGGAAACACCATATATTTT. It yields the protein CASSPLGRGSGNTIYF. The full variable domain, with the rest looked up from reference TRBV7-2 and TRBJ1-3, is GAGVSQSPSNKVTEKGKDVELRCDPISGHTALYWYRQSLGQGLEFLIYFQGNSAPDKSGLPSDRFSAERTGGSVSTLTIQRTQQEDSAVYLCASSPLGRGSGNTIYFGEGSWLTVV.

In this sample, this clonotype turned up once. This could be a read error, since a much larger clone is one nucleotide away. The V call is TRBV29-1, the J call TRBJ1-3, with 11 positions matching TRBD1. CDR3 length: 14 amino acids. Germline CDR1 is SQVTM and CDR2 is ANQGSEA. The CDR3 loop reads CSVSHGTGGNTIDF. The DNA for the CDR3 is TGCAGCGTTAGTCACGGGACAGGGGGAAACACCATAGATTTT.

The V call is TRBV5-6, the J call TRBJ2-1, with D possibly matching TRBD2 (6 bases). This CDR3 contains 14 residues. CDR1 is SGHDT and CDR2 is YYEEEE in the germline V gene. Deletions cut 6 bases from V and 2 bases from J, with 12 bases between. CDR3 protein: CASTGGETYNEQFF. CDR3 in DNA: TGTGCCAGCACCGGCGGGGAAACCTACAATGAGCAGTTCTTC.

There are a few counts of this clonotype. The chain is built from TRBV7-8 and TRBJ2-3; 14 bases match TRBD2. V was clipped by 3 bases and J by 6 bases; unmatched bases: 5. The V gene's germline CDR1 is SGHVS and CDR2 FQNEAQ. This CDR3 spans 16 amino acids. The CDR3 DNA sequence: TGTGCCAGCAGCTTGACTAGCGGGGGGGCGTTGGATACGCAGTATTTT. This encodes CASSLTSGGALDTQYF.

The chain recombines TRBV29-1 with TRBJ2-3, with D unclear. V lost 2 bases, J lost 5 bases, and 5 bases lay in between. CDR3 length: 11 residues. CDR1 is SQVTM and CDR2 is ANQGSEA in the germline V gene. DNA of the CDR3: TGCAGCGTTGAAATTTTAGATACGCAGTATTTT. Translating gives CSVEILDTQYF.